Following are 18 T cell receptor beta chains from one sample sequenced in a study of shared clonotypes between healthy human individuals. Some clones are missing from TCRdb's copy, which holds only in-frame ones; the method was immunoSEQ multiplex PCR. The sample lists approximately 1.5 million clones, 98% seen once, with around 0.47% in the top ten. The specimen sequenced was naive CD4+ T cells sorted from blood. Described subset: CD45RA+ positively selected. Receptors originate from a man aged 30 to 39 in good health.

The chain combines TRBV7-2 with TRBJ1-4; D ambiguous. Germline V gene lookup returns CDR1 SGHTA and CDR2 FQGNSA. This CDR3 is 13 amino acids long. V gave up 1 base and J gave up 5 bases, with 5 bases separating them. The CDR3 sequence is CASSLVVNEKLFF. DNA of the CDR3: TGTGCCAGCAGCTTAGTAGTGAATGAAAAACTGTTTTTT. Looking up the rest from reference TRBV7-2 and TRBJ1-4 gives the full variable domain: GAGVSQSPSNKVTEKGKDVELRCDPISGHTALYWYRQSLGQGLEFLIYFQGNSAPDKSGLPSDRFSAERTGGSVSTLTIQRTQQEDSAVYLCASSLVVNEKLFFGSGTQLSVL.

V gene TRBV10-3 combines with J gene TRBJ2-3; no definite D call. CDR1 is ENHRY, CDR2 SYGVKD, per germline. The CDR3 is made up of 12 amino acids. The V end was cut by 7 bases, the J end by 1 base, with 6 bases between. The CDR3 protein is CAITTGTDTQYF. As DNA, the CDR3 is TGTGCCATCACTACTGGCACAGATACGCAGTATTTT.

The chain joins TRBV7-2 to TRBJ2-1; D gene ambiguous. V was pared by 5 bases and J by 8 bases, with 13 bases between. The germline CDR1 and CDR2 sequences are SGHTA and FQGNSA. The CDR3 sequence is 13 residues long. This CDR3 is CASSSPARDEQFF. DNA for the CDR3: TGTGCCAGCAGCAGTCCCGCCCGGGATGAGCAGTTCTTC.

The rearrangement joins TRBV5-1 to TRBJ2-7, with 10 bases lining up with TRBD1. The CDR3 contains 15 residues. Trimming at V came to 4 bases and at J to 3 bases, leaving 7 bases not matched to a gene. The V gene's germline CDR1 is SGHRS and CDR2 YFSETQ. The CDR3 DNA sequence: TGCGCCAGCAGCATTGGAGGGACAGGGGACTACGAGCAGTACTTC. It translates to CASSIGGTGDYEQYF.

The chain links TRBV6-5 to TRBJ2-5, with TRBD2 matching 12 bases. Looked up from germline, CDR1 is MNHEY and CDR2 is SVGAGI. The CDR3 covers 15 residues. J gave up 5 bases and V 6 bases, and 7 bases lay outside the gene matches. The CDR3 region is CASSLRGLAGETQYF. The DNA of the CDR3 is TGTGCCAGCAGCCTACGGGGACTAGCGGGTGAGACCCAGTACTTC.

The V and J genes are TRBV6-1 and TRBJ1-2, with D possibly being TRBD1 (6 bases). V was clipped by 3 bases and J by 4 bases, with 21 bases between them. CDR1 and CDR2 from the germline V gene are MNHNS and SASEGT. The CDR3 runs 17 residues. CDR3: CASSERGIPYYGYGYTF. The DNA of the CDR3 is TGTGCCAGCAGTGAGAGGGGGATTCCTTATTATGGCTATGGCTACACCTTC.

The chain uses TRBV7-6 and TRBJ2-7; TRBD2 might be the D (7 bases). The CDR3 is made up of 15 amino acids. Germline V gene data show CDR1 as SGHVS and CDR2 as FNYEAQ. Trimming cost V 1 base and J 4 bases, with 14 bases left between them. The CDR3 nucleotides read TGTGCCAGCAGCTTAGAATCGGGGGGCAAATACGAGCAGTACTTC. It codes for CASSLESGGKYEQYF.

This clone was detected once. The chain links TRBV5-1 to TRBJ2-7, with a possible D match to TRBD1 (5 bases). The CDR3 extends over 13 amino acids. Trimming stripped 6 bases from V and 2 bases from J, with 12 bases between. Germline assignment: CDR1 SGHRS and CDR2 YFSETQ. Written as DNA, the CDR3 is TGCGCCAGCACTAACGCAGGGACCTACGAGCAGTACTTC. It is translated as CASTNAGTYEQYF. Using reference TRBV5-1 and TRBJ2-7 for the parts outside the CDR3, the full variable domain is KAGVTQTPRYLIKTRGQQVTLSCSPISGHRSVSWYQQTPGQGLQFLFEYFSETQRNKGNFPGRFSGRQFSNSRSEMNVSTLELGDSALYLCASTNAGTYEQYFGPGTRLTVT.

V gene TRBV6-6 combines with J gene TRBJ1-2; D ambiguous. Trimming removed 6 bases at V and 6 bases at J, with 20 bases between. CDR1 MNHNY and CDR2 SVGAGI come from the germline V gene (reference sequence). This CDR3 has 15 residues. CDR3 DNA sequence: TGTGCCAGCAGCCCCCCCAGCGGACTGCTGCATGGCTACACCTTC. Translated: CASSPPSGLLHGYTF.

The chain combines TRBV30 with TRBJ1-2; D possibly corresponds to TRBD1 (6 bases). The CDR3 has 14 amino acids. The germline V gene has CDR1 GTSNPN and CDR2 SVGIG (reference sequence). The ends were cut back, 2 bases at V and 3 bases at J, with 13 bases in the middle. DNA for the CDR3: TGTGCCTGGAGTATAGGGGGGACACACTATGGCTACACCTTC. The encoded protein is CAWSIGGTHYGYTF.

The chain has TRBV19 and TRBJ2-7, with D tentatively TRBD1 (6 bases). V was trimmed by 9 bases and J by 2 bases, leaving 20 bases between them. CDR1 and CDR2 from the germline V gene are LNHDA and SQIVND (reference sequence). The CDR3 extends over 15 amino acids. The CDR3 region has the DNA TGTGCCAGCCAAAAGGGGTATCAGGGGACCTACGAGCAGTACTTC. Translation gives CASQKGYQGTYEQYF. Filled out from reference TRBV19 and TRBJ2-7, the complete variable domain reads DGGITQSPKYLFRKEGQNVTLSCEQNLNHDAMYWYRQDPGQGLRLIYYSQIVNDFQKGDIAEGYSVSREKKESFPLTVTSAQKNPTAFYLCASQKGYQGTYEQYFGPGTRLTVT.

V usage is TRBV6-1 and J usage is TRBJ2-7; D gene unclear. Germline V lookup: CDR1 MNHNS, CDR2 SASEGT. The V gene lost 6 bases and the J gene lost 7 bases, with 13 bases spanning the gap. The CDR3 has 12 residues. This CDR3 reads CASSASSLEQYF. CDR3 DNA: TGTGCCAGCAGCGCCTCTAGTCTGGAGCAGTACTTC.

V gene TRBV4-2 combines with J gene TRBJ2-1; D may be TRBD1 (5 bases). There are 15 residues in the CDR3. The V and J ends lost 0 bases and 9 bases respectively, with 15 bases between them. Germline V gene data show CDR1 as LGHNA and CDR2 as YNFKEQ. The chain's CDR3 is CASSQEGPQYLEQFF. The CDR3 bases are TGTGCCAGCAGCCAAGAGGGGCCTCAGTACCTTGAGCAGTTCTTC.

CDR3 bases: TGTGCCAGCAGCCAGGAGGGACAGGGAGCCTCCTACGAGCAGTACTTC. Residues: CASSQEGQGASYEQYF. The chain combines TRBV14 with TRBJ2-7; 9 nucleotides match TRBD1. V lost 3 bases and J lost 0; bases outside the gene matches: 6. This CDR3 has 16 residues. Germline V gene data show CDR1 as SGHDN and CDR2 as FVKESK.

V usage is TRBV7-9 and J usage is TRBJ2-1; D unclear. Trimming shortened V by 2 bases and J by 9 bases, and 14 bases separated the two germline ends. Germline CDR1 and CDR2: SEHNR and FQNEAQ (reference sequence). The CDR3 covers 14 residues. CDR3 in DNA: TGTGCCAGCAGCTTATCCGGGTTCGGCGGTGAGCAGTTCTTC. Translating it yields CASSLSGFGGEQFF.

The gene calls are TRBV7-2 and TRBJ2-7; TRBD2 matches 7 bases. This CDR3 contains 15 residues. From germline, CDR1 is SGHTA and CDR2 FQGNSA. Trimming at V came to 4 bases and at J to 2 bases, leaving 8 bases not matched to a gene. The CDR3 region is CASSSTRGTTYEQYF. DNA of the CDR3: TGTGCCAGCAGCTCCACACGCGGGACTACCTACGAGCAGTACTTC.

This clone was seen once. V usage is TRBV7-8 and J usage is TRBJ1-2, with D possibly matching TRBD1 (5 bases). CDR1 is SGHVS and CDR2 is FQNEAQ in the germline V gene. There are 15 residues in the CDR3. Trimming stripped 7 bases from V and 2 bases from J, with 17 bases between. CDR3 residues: CASTRARVLNYGYTF. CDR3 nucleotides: TGTGCCAGCACTCGAGCCAGGGTCTTAAACTATGGCTACACCTTC.

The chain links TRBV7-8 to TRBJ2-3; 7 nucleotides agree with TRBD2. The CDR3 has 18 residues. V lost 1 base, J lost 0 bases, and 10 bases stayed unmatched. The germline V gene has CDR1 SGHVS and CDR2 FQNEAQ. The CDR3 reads CASSLGAWTSYSTDTQYF. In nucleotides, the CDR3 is TGTGCCAGCAGCTTAGGTGCCTGGACTAGTTATAGCACAGATACGCAGTATTTT.